These 21 T cell receptor beta chains came from one sample sequenced in a study of T cell responses to AZD1222 COVID-19 vaccine (dated by TCRdb to the early 2020s). The protocol used for the library was the immunoSEQ multiplex PCR assay. TCRdb took this table from immuneACCESS and kept in-frame rearrangements with V and J called. Such tables lack part of the clones; where checked against another copy, unresolved V genes explain under half of the gap, and the rest is unexplained. For this sample the table gives 140,000 to 150,000 clones, of which roughly 89% were detected only once. The ten largest account for less than 5.5% of the sample. Read against the paper, the sample's time point label means: baseline before first vaccination. The specimen comprised peripheral blood, sampled on day 0 of AZD1222 vaccination. These receptors came from an adult in good health.

This chain uses TRBV7-2 with TRBJ2-3, with 7 bases lining up with TRBD1. From germline, CDR1 is SGHTA and CDR2 FQGNSA. V lost 5 bases and J lost 5; bases outside the gene matches: 16. This CDR3 region has 17 residues. DNA for the CDR3: TGTGCCAGCAGCCCCCCAACGACAGGGACGCACCAAGATACGCAGTATTTT. Its translation: CASSPPTTGTHQDTQYF.

Comment on this clone: Germline is not matched at one junction end, which may reflect a read error. The V call is TRBV7-9, the J call TRBJ1-2; 7 bases map to TRBD1. This CDR3 has 15 residues. Looked up from germline, CDR1 is SEHNR and CDR2 is FQNEAQ (reference sequence). The CDR3 DNA is TGTGCCGGCAGCCGACCACAGGGGACCCAGTATGGCTACACCTTC. Its protein product is CAGSRPQGTQYGYTF.

The genes are TRBV6-2 or TRBV6-3 and TRBJ1-1; D call uncertain. Germline CDR1 MNHEY, CDR2 SVGEGT. Deletions cut 2 bases from V and 12 bases from J, with 16 bases between. This CDR3 is 13 amino acids long. CDR3 amino acids: CASSYGRTRLTFF. The CDR3 nucleotides are TGTGCCAGCAGTTACGGGCGGACTCGACTGACTTTCTTT.

The chain joins TRBV7-9 to TRBJ2-7, with a weak D call TRBD1 (6 bases). The germline CDR1 and CDR2 sequences are SEHNR and FQNEAQ (reference sequence). CDR3 length equals 16 residues. V was pared by 2 bases and J by 6 bases, with 20 bases between. The CDR3, as DNA: TGTGCCAGCAGCTTACCCCCGAGGGGGAAGGGTGGCGAGCAGTACTTC. It is translated as CASSLPPRGKGGEQYF.

The chain carries TRBV19 and TRBJ2-4, with D unclear. Germline CDR1 LNHDA, CDR2 SQIVND (reference sequence). This CDR3 comprises 12 residues. The V and J ends lost 0 bases and 9 bases respectively, with 6 bases between them. CDR3 region: CASSIDPGIQYF. For the CDR3, the DNA is TGTGCCAGTAGTATAGATCCGGGCATTCAGTACTTC. Using reference TRBV19 and TRBJ2-4 for the parts outside the CDR3, the full variable domain is DGGITQSPKYLFRKEGQNVTLSCEQNLNHDAMYWYRQDPGQGLRLIYYSQIVNDFQKGDIAEGYSVSREKKESFPLTVTSAQKNPTAFYLCASSIDPGIQYFGAGTRLSVL.

The gene calls are TRBV28 and TRBJ2-1; D possibly uses TRBD1 or TRBD2 (7 bases each). V lost 8 bases, J lost 8 bases, and 19 bases lay in between. The germline V gene encodes CDR1 MDHEN and CDR2 SYDVKM. This CDR3 region has 14 residues. The chain's CDR3 is CASWGGGSGDEQFF. The CDR3 coding sequence is TGTGCCAGCTGGGGAGGGGGCAGTGGGGATGAGCAGTTCTTC.

V is TRBV12-3 or TRBV12-4 and J is TRBJ2-7, with TRBD1 identical over 8 bases. The CDR3 runs 13 residues. With 7 bases clipped from V and 5 bases from J, the junction kept 7 bases outside the gene matches. CDR3 residues: CASNLQGANEQYF. In DNA, the CDR3 is TGTGCCAGCAACCTGCAGGGGGCGAACGAGCAGTACTTC.

This clone was found once. This chain connects TRBV7-2 to TRBJ2-7, with TRBD1 identical over 9 bases. CDR1 SGHTA and CDR2 FQGNSA come from the germline V gene. Unmatched junction bases numbered 10, after V lost 5 bases and J lost 5 bases. The CDR3 is made up of 15 amino acids. CDR3 nucleotides: TGTGCCAGCAGCAAGCGCACAGGGGGCATCCACGAGCAGTACTTC. The encoded protein is CASSKRTGGIHEQYF.

The genes are TRBV9 and TRBJ1-6; a weak D match, TRBD1 (5 bases). In germline, CDR1 is SGDLS, CDR2 YYNGEE. V lost 4 bases, J lost 14 bases, and 16 bases lay in between. This CDR3 has 13 residues. The chain's CDR3 is CASSPPQGEALHF. CDR3 sequence (DNA): TGTGCCAGCAGCCCTCCCCAGGGTGAAGCCCTCCACTTT. Full variable domain (remainder filled in from reference TRBV9 and TRBJ1-6): DSGVTQTPKHLITATGQRVTLRCSPRSGDLSVYWYQQSLDQGLQFLIQYYNGEERAKGNILERFSAQQFPDLHSELNLSSLELGDSALYFCASSPPQGEALHFGNGTRLTVT.

The V gene is TRBV10-3, the J gene TRBJ2-7, with D possibly matching TRBD1 (7 bases). This CDR3 is 15 amino acids long. V was cut by 6 bases and J by 7 bases, with 22 bases left in between. The germline V gene has CDR1 ENHRY and CDR2 SYGVKD. CDR3 DNA: TGTGCCATCAGCCCCGCGGGGACAGCGCAGGAAGAGCAGTACTTC. It translates to CAISPAGTAQEEQYF.

The chain couples TRBV6-6 to TRBJ1-4, with 10 bases matching TRBD1. Germline V gene sequence: CDR1 MNHNY, CDR2 SVGAGI (reference sequence). The CDR3 is made up of 15 amino acids. The ends lost 4 bases at V and 1 base at J; junction bases unmatched: 0. The CDR3 coding sequence is TGTGCCAGCAGTTGGACAGGGGGAACTAATGAAAAACTGTTTTTT. It translates to CASSWTGGTNEKLFF.

This chain connects TRBV9 to TRBJ2-1; 13 nucleotides line up with TRBD2. The CDR3 has 16 amino acids. V was pared by 4 bases and J by 7 bases, with 8 bases of the junction left unmatched. Germline assignment: CDR1 SGDLS and CDR2 YYNGEE. The CDR3 DNA follows: TGTGCCAGCAGCTCCAGACTAGCGGGGGGAGCGAATGAGCAGTTCTTC. Translated, it gives CASSSRLAGGANEQFF.

DNA for the CDR3: TGTGCCAGCAGTAGACAGGGGTCGGATCAGCCCCAGCATTTT. Residues: CASSRQGSDQPQHF. The chain couples TRBV6-5 to TRBJ1-5; 8 nucleotides align to TRBD1. V trimming: 5 bases; J trimming: 5 bases; junction bases outside the gene matches: 5. Germline loops: CDR1 MNHEY, CDR2 SVGAGI. The CDR3 consists of 14 residues.

The CDR3 bases are TGTGCCAGTAGACCGGACAGGGCCAAAGAGACCCAGTACTTC. Amino acids: CASRPDRAKETQYF. This chain connects TRBV19 to TRBJ2-5; TRBD1 aligns across 8 bases. The CDR3 has 14 residues. The germline CDR1 and CDR2 sequences are LNHDA and SQIVND (reference sequence). J gave up 3 bases and V 6 bases, and 6 bases lay outside the gene matches.

The gene calls are TRBV9 and TRBJ1-6; D ambiguous. The CDR3 extends over 16 amino acids. Germline V gives CDR1 SGDLS, CDR2 YYNGEE. Trimming took 4 bases from V and 10 from J, leaving 21 bases between them. In DNA, the CDR3 is TGTGCCAGCAGCCCCGAGGGAGGGAGGTTTGGCTCACCCCTCCACTTT. This gives the protein CASSPEGGRFGSPLHF.

This rearrangement joins TRBV4-3 to TRBJ1-4; possibly TRBD1 for D (6 bases). In germline, CDR1 is LGHNA, CDR2 YSLEER. V lost 2 bases, J lost 0 bases, and 10 bases lay in between. The CDR3 has 16 amino acids. The CDR3 coding sequence is TGCGCCAGCAGCCAACTGGACAGATCAACTAATGAAAAACTGTTTTTT. Amino acid sequence: CASSQLDRSTNEKLFF.

V is TRBV27 and J is TRBJ2-3, with D maybe TRBD2 (7 bases). The V end lost 3 bases, the J end lost 4 bases, and 8 bases lay between the germline ends. Looked up from germline, CDR1 is MNHEY and CDR2 is SMNVEV (reference sequence). The CDR3 is 13 residues long. CDR3 sequence (DNA): TGTGCCAGCAGTTTGGGGGGGCCAGATACGCAGTATTTT. Protein sequence: CASSLGGPDTQYF.

Concerning this clone: A read error may produce the germline difference seen at one junction end. The V call is TRBV7-7, the J call TRBJ2-1; 9 bases match TRBD2. The CDR3 is 15 residues long. Germline loops: CDR1 SSHAT, CDR2 FNYEAQ (reference sequence). The CDR3 coding sequence is TGTGCTAGCAGCTTAGTAGCGGGGGCATACAATGAGCAGTTCTTC. It codes for CASSLVAGAYNEQFF.

This clone was detected once. The genes are TRBV28 and TRBJ2-3; 9 bases are shared with TRBD1. CDR1 MDHEN and CDR2 SYDVKM come from the germline V gene. This CDR3 is built from 15 residues. Germline trimming cut 2 bases from V and 6 bases from J; bases unmatched to any gene: 6. The CDR3 nucleotides read TGTGCCAGCAGTTTAGTCGGACAGGGGCAGGATACGCAGTATTTT. Translation: CASSLVGQGQDTQYF.

This chain uses TRBV11-3 with TRBJ2-3, with D uncertain. The CDR3 has 14 residues. Germline V gives CDR1 SGHNT, CDR2 YENEEA. The ends were cut back, 5 bases at V and 5 bases at J, with 14 bases in the middle. CDR3: CASSRSDSQDTQYF. For the CDR3, the DNA is TGTGCCAGCAGCCGCTCGGATAGCCAAGATACGCAGTATTTT.

Comments on this clone: An end of the junction does not agree with germline; a read error may underlie this. The chain couples TRBV6-1 to TRBJ2-7, with D perhaps matching TRBD1 (6 bases). Looked up from germline, CDR1 is MNHNS and CDR2 is SASEGT. The CDR3 runs to 16 residues. The CDR3: CASSEATGTISYEQYF. The CDR3 DNA follows: TGTGCCAGCAGCGAAGCCACCGGGACAATCTCCTACGAGCAGTACTTC.